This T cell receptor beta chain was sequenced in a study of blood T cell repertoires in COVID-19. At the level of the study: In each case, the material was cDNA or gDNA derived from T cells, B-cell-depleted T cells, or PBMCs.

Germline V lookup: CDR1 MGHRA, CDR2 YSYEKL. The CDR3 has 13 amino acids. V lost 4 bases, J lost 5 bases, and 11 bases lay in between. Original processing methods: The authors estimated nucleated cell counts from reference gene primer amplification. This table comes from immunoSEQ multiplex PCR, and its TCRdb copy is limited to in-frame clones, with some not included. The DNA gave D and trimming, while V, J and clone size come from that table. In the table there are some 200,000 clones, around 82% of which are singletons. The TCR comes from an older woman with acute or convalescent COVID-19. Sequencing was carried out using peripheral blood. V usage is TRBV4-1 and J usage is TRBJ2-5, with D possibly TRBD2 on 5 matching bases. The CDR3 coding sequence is TGCGCCAGCAGCCCCCTGCCGGGGGAGACCCAGTACTTC. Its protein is CASSPLPGETQYF.